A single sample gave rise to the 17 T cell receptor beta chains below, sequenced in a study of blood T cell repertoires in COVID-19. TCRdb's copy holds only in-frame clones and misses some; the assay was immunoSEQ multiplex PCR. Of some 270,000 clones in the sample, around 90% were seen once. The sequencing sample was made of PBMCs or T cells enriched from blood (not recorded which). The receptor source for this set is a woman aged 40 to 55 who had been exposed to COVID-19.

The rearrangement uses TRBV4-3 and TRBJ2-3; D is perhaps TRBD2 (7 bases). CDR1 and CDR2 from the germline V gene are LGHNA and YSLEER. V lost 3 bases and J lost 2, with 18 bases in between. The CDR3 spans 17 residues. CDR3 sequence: CASSQDARGANTDTQYF. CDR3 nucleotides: TGCGCCAGCAGCCAGGACGCCCGGGGGGCGAACACAGATACGCAGTATTTT.

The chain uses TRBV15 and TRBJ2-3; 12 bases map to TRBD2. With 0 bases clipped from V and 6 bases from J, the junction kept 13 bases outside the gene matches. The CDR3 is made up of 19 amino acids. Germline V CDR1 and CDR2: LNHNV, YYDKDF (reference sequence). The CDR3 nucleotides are TGTGCCACCAGCAGAGACCTTAAGACTAGCGGGAGCTTTGTGGATACGCAGTATTTT. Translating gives CATSRDLKTSGSFVDTQYF.

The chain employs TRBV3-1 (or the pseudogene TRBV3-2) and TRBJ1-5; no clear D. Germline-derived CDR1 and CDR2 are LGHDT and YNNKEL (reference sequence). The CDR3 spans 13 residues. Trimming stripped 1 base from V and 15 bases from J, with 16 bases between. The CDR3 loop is CASSQGLGPTRHF. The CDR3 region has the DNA TGTGCCAGCAGCCAAGGACTAGGACCCACACGGCATTTT.

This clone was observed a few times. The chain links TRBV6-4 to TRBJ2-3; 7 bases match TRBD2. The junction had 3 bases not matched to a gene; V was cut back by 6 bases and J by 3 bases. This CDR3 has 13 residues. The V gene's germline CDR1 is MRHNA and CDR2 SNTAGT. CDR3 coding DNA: TGTGCCAGCAGCCGGGGGGAGACAGATACGCAGTATTTT. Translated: CASSRGETDTQYF.

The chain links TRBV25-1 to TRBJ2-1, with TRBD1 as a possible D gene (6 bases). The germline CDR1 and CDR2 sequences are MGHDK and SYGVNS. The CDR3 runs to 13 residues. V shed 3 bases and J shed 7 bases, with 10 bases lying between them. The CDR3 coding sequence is TGTGCCAGCAGTGAGGGACATGGGAATGAGCAGTTCTTC. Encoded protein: CASSEGHGNEQFF.

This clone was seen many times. CDR3 in DNA: TGCGCCAGCAGCCAAAGGGGGCGGACTAATGAAAAACTGTTTTTT. It codes for CASSQRGRTNEKLFF. The V gene is TRBV4-3, the J gene TRBJ1-4; 7 bases fit TRBD1. V dropped 2 bases and J dropped 2; count of bases not matched to a gene: 2. The CDR3 is made up of 15 amino acids. Germline assignment: CDR1 LGHNA and CDR2 YSLEER.

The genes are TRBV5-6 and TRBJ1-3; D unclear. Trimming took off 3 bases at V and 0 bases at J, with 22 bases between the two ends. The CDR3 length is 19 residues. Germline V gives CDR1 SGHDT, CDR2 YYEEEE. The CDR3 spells CASSSLGGPFPSSGNTIYF. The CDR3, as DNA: TGTGCCAGCAGCTCCCTCGGCGGGCCATTCCCCTCCTCTGGAAACACCATATATTTT.

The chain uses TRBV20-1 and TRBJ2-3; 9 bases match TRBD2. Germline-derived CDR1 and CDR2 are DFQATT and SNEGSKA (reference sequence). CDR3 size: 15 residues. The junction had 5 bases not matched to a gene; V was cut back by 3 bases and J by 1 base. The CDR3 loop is CSASGRLAGTDTQYF. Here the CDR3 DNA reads TGCAGTGCTAGTGGGAGACTAGCGGGCACAGATACGCAGTATTTT.

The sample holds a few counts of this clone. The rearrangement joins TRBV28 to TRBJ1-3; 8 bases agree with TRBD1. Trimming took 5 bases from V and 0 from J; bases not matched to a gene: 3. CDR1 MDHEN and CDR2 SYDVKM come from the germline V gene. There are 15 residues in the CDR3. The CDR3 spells CASSTGGFSGNTIYF. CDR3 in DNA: TGTGCCAGCAGTACAGGGGGATTCTCTGGAAACACCATATATTTT.

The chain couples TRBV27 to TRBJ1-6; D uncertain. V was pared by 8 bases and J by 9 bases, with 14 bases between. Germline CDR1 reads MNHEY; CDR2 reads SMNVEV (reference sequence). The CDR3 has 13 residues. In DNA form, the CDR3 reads TGTGCCAGCGGGTATTGGTCTAGTTCACCCCTCCACTTT. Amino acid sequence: CASGYWSSSPLHF.

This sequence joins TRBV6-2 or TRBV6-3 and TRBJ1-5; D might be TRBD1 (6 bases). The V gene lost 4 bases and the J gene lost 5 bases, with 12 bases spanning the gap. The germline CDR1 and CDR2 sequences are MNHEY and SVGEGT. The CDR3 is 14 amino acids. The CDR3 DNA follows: TGTGCCAGCAGTTCCGACAGGTTCTATCAGCCCCAGCATTTT. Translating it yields CASSSDRFYQPQHF.

The CDR3 region is CASSLDEGRREQYV. CDR3 coding DNA: TGTGCCAGCAGCTTAGACGAGGGAAGGAGAGAGCAGTACGTC. J is TRBJ2-7 and V is TRBV7-2, with D maybe TRBD2 (5 bases). This CDR3 has 14 amino acids. V was shortened by 1 base and J by 7 bases, with 14 bases between the two germline ends. CDR1 is SGHTA and CDR2 is FQGNSA in the germline V gene.

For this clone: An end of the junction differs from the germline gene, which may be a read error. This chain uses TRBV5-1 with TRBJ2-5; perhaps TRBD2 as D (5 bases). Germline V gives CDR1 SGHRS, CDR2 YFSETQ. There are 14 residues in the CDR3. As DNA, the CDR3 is TGTGCCAGCAGCCGGGGTGGGATACAAGAGACCCAGTACTTC. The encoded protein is CASSRGGIQETQYF.

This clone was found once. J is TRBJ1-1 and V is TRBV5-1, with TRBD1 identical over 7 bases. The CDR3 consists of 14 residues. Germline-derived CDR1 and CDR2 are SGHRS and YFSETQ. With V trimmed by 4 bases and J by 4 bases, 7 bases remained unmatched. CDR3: CASSAAGGSTEAFF. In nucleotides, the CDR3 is TGCGCCAGCAGCGCGGCAGGGGGGAGCACTGAAGCTTTCTTT. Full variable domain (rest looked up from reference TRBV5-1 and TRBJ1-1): KAGVTQTPRYLIKTRGQQVTLSCSPISGHRSVSWYQQTPGQGLQFLFEYFSETQRNKGNFPGRFSGRQFSNSRSEMNVSTLELGDSALYLCASSAAGGSTEAFFGQGTRLTVV.

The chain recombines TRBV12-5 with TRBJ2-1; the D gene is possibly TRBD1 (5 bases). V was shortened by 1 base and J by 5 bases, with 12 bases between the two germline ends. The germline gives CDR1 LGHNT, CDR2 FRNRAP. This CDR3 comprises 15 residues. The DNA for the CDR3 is TGTGCTAGTGGTTTGGGCTCAGGGATCAACAATGAGCAGTTCTTC. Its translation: CASGLGSGINNEQFF.

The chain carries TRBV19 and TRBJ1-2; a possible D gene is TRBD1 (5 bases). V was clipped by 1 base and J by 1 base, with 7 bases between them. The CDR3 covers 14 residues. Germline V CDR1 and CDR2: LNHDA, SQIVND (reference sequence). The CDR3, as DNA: TGTGCCAGTAGTATAGGGAGGGGTAACTATGGCTACACCTTC. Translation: CASSIGRGNYGYTF.

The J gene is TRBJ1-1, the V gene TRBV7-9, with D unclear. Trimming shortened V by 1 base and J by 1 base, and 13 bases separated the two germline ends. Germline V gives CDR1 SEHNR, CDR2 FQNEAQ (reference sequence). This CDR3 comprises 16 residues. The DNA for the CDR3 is TGTGCCAGCAGCTTAGAACTCGGGAGCTCGAACACTGAAGCTTTCTTT. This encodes CASSLELGSSNTEAFF. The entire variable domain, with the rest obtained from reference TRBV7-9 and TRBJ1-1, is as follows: DTGVSQNPRHKITKRGQNVTFRCDPISEHNRLYWYRQTLGQGPEFLTYFQNEAQLEKSRLLSDRFSAERPKGSFSTLEIQRTEQGDSAMYLCASSLELGSSNTEAFFGQGTRLTVV.